The 22 T cell receptor beta chains reported below all come from one sample, sequenced in a study of blood T cell repertoires in COVID-19 (dated by TCRdb to about 2020). Receptor libraries were prepared by the immunoSEQ multiplex PCR assay. TCRdb holds this immuneACCESS table with in-frame rearrangements only. Some clones are missing; in checked studies, unresolved V genes explain under half, and the rest has no known cause. For this sample there are some 80,000 clones; 77% appear just once. The ten largest clonotypes hold 9.5% to 10% of the sample. The sequencing input was peripheral blood. Every receptor here comes from a human donor in a cohort sampled during active COVID-19.

The J gene is TRBJ1-1, the V gene TRBV13, with unresolved D. Between the trimmed V and J ends, which lost 5 bases and 1 base, there was a span of 8 bases. CDR1 is PRHDT and CDR2 is FYEKMQ in the germline V gene (reference sequence). The CDR3 contains 13 residues. The CDR3 DNA follows: TGTGCCAGCAGCGCGAGGGAGAACACTGAAGCTTTCTTT. As protein: CASSARENTEAFF.

The chain employs TRBV12-3 or TRBV12-4 and TRBJ2-5; TRBD2 might be the D (5 bases). V shed 4 bases and J shed 5 bases, with 5 bases lying between them. CDR3 length equals 11 residues. CDR3 in amino acids: CASSSGETQYF. CDR3 nucleotide sequence: TGTGCCAGCAGTTCGGGGGAGACCCAGTACTTC.

The chain links TRBV5-1 to TRBJ2-6; TRBD1 aligns across 7 bases. The trim removed 4 bases at V and 0 bases at J, leaving 4 bases unmatched. This CDR3 comprises 16 residues. Germline CDR1 is SGHRS and CDR2 is YFSETQ. This chain's CDR3 is CASSTTGSSGANVLTF. For the CDR3, the DNA is TGCGCCAGCAGCACGACAGGGAGCTCTGGGGCCAACGTCCTGACTTTC.

Only a few counts were recorded for this clone. The chain recombines TRBV18 with TRBJ2-2; 7 bases fit TRBD1. The CDR3 has 15 residues. Germline assignment: CDR1 KGHSH and CDR2 LQKENI. The V segment lost 3 bases and the J segment 6 bases; nucleotides outside the gene matches: 7. CDR3 in amino acids: CASSPNRGLSGELFF. DNA for the CDR3: TGTGCCAGCTCACCCAACAGGGGTTTGTCCGGGGAGCTGTTTTTT.

This clone has just one count. This chain joins TRBV5-1 and TRBJ1-1; possibly TRBD1 for D (5 bases). V lost 4 bases to trimming and J lost 0 bases, with 10 bases between them. CDR1 is SGHRS, CDR2 YFSETQ, per germline. The CDR3 is 14 residues long. The CDR3 spells CASSLQAMNTEAFF. The CDR3 region has the DNA TGCGCCAGCAGCCTACAGGCGATGAACACTGAAGCTTTCTTT.

The rearrangement uses TRBV5-1 and TRBJ2-5, with TRBD1 identical over 8 bases. This CDR3 has 16 amino acids. V was pared by 4 bases and J by 1 base, with 9 bases of the junction left unmatched. Germline-derived CDR1 and CDR2 are SGHRS and YFSETQ. CDR3 coding DNA: TGCGCCAGCAGCCCCAGGACAGGGACCCCCCAAGAGACCCAGTACTTC. Translated, it gives CASSPRTGTPQETQYF.

This clone was found a few times. The chain joins TRBV11-2 to TRBJ2-1, with 11 bases fitting TRBD2. CDR1 is SGHAT, CDR2 FQNNGV, per germline. CDR3 length: 15 residues. V trimming: 7 bases; J trimming: 8 bases; junction bases outside the gene matches: 10. This CDR3 is CASTMTSGEGDEQFF. CDR3 bases: TGTGCCAGCACCATGACTAGCGGGGAGGGAGATGAGCAGTTCTTC.

The V gene is TRBV28, the J gene TRBJ2-6, with 10 bases that match TRBD1. The germline V gene encodes CDR1 MDHEN and CDR2 SYDVKM. The CDR3 runs 18 residues. The J segment lost 0 bases and the V segment lost 5 bases, leaving 7 bases of the junction unmatched. CDR3 bases: TGTGCCAGCAGTCGGGACAGGGGAGCCCTCTCTGGGGCCAACGTCCTGACTTTC. This sequence encodes CASSRDRGALSGANVLTF.

This chain links TRBV24-1 with TRBJ2-3, with D unclear. Between the trimmed V and J ends, which lost 1 base and 3 bases, there was a span of 7 bases. CDR3 size: 14 residues. Germline CDR1 is KGHDR and CDR2 is SFDVKD. This chain's CDR3 is CATSDFSRTDTQYF. In DNA form, the CDR3 reads TGTGCCACCAGTGATTTTTCTCGGACAGATACGCAGTATTTT.

The V and J genes are TRBV5-1 and TRBJ2-2; TRBD1 agrees at 7 bases. Unmatched junction bases numbered 4, after V lost 4 bases and J lost 4 bases. Germline CDR1 and CDR2: SGHRS and YFSETQ. CDR3 length: 14 amino acids. The CDR3 sequence: CASSLGQVTGELFF. The CDR3, as DNA: TGCGCCAGCAGCCTAGGACAGGTCACCGGGGAGCTGTTTTTT.

The chain is built from TRBV9 and TRBJ2-7, with D tentatively TRBD1 (5 bases). V was cut by 0 bases and J by 8 bases, with 15 bases left in between. Germline-derived CDR1 and CDR2 are SGDLS and YYNGEE. The CDR3 sequence is 14 residues long. The CDR3 reads CASSVEQARSKQYF. The CDR3 DNA reads as TGTGCCAGCAGCGTAGAACAGGCCCGTTCGAAGCAGTACTTC.

V is TRBV4-1 and J is TRBJ1-2, with 8 positions matching TRBD1. Looked up from germline, CDR1 is MGHRA and CDR2 is YSYEKL. The CDR3 totals 19 residues. With V trimmed by 0 bases and J by 3 bases, 15 bases remained unmatched. CDR3 amino acids: CASSQDWGTGGYYDYGYTF. The CDR3 nucleotides read TGCGCCAGCAGCCAAGATTGGGGGACAGGTGGTTATTACGACTATGGCTACACCTTC.

V and J are TRBV6-6 and TRBJ2-7, with 7 bases that match TRBD1. CDR3 size: 15 residues. CDR1 is MNHNY and CDR2 is SVGAGI in the germline V gene (reference sequence). The V segment lost 0 bases and the J segment 5 bases; nucleotides outside the gene matches: 7. The CDR3 DNA is TGTGCCAGCAGTTACTCTGAGACAGGGTCCCACGAGCAGTACTTC. Its translation: CASSYSETGSHEQYF.

This clone was counted a few times. V usage is TRBV6-5 and J usage is TRBJ2-7; the match to TRBD1 covers 9 bases. Germline lookup yields CDR1 MNHEY and CDR2 SVGAGI. V lost 6 bases and J lost 3; bases outside the gene matches: 3. The CDR3 loop spans 13 amino acids. The CDR3 region is CASRATGGYEQYF. In nucleotides, the CDR3 is TGTGCCAGCAGGGCGACAGGGGGCTACGAGCAGTACTTC.

This clone was picked up a small number of times. The genes are TRBV2 and TRBJ1-2, with TRBD1 matching over 9 bases. Trimming took 3 bases from V and 7 from J; bases not matched to a gene: 6. This CDR3 contains 14 residues. Germline V gene sequence: CDR1 SNHLY, CDR2 FYNNEI. The CDR3 loop reads CASSDRDRVSGYTF. In DNA form, the CDR3 reads TGTGCCAGCAGTGATAGGGACAGGGTCAGTGGCTACACCTTC.

V gene TRBV19 combines with J gene TRBJ1-5; D is perhaps TRBD1 (6 bases). This CDR3 has 13 residues. The V gene lost 4 bases and the J gene lost 7 bases, with 11 bases spanning the gap. Per germline, CDR1 LNHDA and CDR2 SQIVND (reference sequence). CDR3 nucleotides: TGTGCCAGTAGTACCTATCAGGGGCAGCCCCAGCATTTT. This gives the protein CASSTYQGQPQHF. Combining the CDR3 with reference TRBV19 and TRBJ1-5 gives the whole variable domain DGGITQSPKYLFRKEGQNVTLSCEQNLNHDAMYWYRQDPGQGLRLIYYSQIVNDFQKGDIAEGYSVSREKKESFPLTVTSAQKNPTAFYLCASSTYQGQPQHFGDGTRLSIL.

V and J are TRBV6-6 and TRBJ2-5; TRBD2 matches 9 bases. The V gene end was trimmed by 8 bases and the J gene end by 5 bases; junction bases not matched to a gene: 12. Germline CDR1 MNHNY, CDR2 SVGAGI (reference sequence). CDR3 length equals 15 residues. The CDR3 nucleotides are TGTGCCAGCGGAGCGGGGGGACTGTGGACCGAGACCCAGTACTTC. Protein: CASGAGGLWTETQYF.

The V and J genes are TRBV7-9 and TRBJ2-7; 8 bases fit TRBD1. Per germline, CDR1 SEHNR and CDR2 FQNEAQ (reference sequence). V lost 5 bases, J lost 5 bases, and 8 bases stayed unmatched. The CDR3 runs to 14 residues. CDR3 nucleotide sequence: TGTGCCAGCAGCCAAACAGGGGGGTGGAACGAGCAGTACTTC. It is translated as CASSQTGGWNEQYF.

The genes are TRBV5-1 and TRBJ2-1; D possibly corresponds to TRBD1 (6 bases). Germline V gene lookup returns CDR1 SGHRS and CDR2 YFSETQ. The CDR3 has 15 amino acids. The ends were cut back, 4 bases at V and 1 base at J, with 12 bases in the middle. This CDR3 reads CASSAAGVSYNEQFF. CDR3 in DNA: TGCGCCAGCAGCGCGGCAGGGGTTTCCTACAATGAGCAGTTCTTC. The full variable domain, with the rest looked up from reference TRBV5-1 and TRBJ2-1, is KAGVTQTPRYLIKTRGQQVTLSCSPISGHRSVSWYQQTPGQGLQFLFEYFSETQRNKGNFPGRFSGRQFSNSRSEMNVSTLELGDSALYLCASSAAGVSYNEQFFGPGTRLTVL.

The rearrangement joins TRBV6-5 to TRBJ1-6, with D possibly TRBD1 on 5 matching bases. There are 14 residues in the CDR3. The V gene lost 6 bases and the J gene lost 6 bases, with 12 bases spanning the gap. Germline CDR1 is MNHEY and CDR2 is SVGAGI. As DNA, the CDR3 is TGTGCCAGCAGGCGGGGACGGTTTAATTCACCCCTCCACTTT. Its translation is CASRRGRFNSPLHF.

V is TRBV5-5 and J is TRBJ2-1; a weak D match, TRBD1 (5 bases). There are 13 residues in the CDR3. The germline CDR1 and CDR2 sequences are SGHKS and YYEKEE (reference sequence). Trimming took off 1 base at V and 6 bases at J, with 8 bases between the two ends. The CDR3 sequence: CASSLSRANEQFF. CDR3 DNA sequence: TGTGCCAGCAGCTTGTCCAGGGCCAATGAGCAGTTCTTC.

This clone appeared once. The J gene is TRBJ1-3, the V gene TRBV18; the D is unclear. The ends were cut back, 3 bases at V and 8 bases at J, with 14 bases in the middle. Per germline, CDR1 KGHSH and CDR2 LQKENI. The CDR3 is 14 amino acids. The CDR3 region is CASSPDGSRDTIYF. Here the CDR3 DNA reads TGTGCCAGCTCACCCGACGGGAGCCGAGACACCATATATTTT.